This record covers a single TCR beta chain. Its antigen remains unidentified. TCRdb's copy holds only in-frame clones and misses some; the assay was immunoSEQ multiplex PCR. The sample has about 160,000 clones, approximately 94% seen once; the top ten hold roughly 5.5%. This specimen belongs to a study of T cell responses to AZD1222 COVID-19 vaccine. Study results and caveats: Elevations in Spike-specific TCR breadth and depth followed administration of two AZD1222 doses. In the spike-specific TCR repertoire, nearly half reportedly target unmutated variant regions. At baseline, seropositivity was found in only a handful of AZD1222 recipients. The donors showed a predominance of white British ancestry and of females, with possible underestimation of clonal diversity.

Trimming stripped 2 bases from V and 0 bases from J, with 8 bases between. The CDR3 contains 15 residues. Germline loops: CDR1 SGHTA, CDR2 FQGNSA. The sequence was obtained from an adult who received the AZD1222 COVID-19 vaccine. Material: peripheral blood, obtained 28 days after the second AZD1222 dose. The chain employs TRBV7-2 and TRBJ2-1; D is undetermined. The CDR3 DNA reads TGTGCCAGCAGCTTATTGCCAGGCTCCTACAATGAGCAGTTCTTC. The encoded protein is CASSLLPGSYNEQFF.